The clone carrying this T cell receptor (beta chain) was detected many times. No antigen is known for it. Amplification from RNA transcripts yielded the TCR beta CDR3 regions. The authors performed first-round RT-PCR with HTBI primers and then a second-round multiplex PCR. TCRdb reprocessed the multiplex PCR reads via MiXCR and lists one record per CDR3 protein. The sample carries some 350,000 distinct CDR3 sequences, about 18% recorded once. This sample is part of a study of Graves' ophthalmopathy and Graves' hyperthyroidism. Whole-study results and caveats: Predictions made by the model for ophthalmopathy progression reached approximately 70% sensitivity and 72% to 85% specificity.

Germline-derived CDR1 and CDR2 are DFQATT and SNEGSKA (reference sequence). Trimming left V 3 bases short and J 7 bases short, with 13 bases between. This CDR3 contains 12 residues. None of the included patients had other autoimmune diseases, uncontrolled infections, pregnancy or lactation, as these led to exclusion. The authors used Ficoll-Paque density gradient centrifugation to separate PBMCs. The input was approximately 9.3 ml of fresh peripheral blood. The receptor was isolated from an adult woman with stable Graves' hyperthyroidism. V usage is TRBV20-1 and J usage is TRBJ2-7, with D perhaps TRBD1 or TRBD2 (5 bases each). What was sequenced was peripheral blood. This CDR3 is CSASRGPGEQYF. The CDR3, as DNA: TGCAGTGCTAGTAGGGGCCCGGGGGAGCAGTACTTC.